The clone carrying this T cell receptor (beta chain) was seen a few times. PCR primers comprised 60 Vbeta and 13 Jbeta primers. TCRdb's copy holds only in-frame clones and misses some; the assay was immunoSEQ multiplex PCR. The sample lists some 150,000 clones; about 9.2% were seen once. This specimen comes from a study of cytomegalovirus exposure and HLA in healthy donors. Between the trimmed V and J ends, which lost 1 base and 5 bases, there was a span of 14 bases. Germline CDR1 and CDR2: LNHNV and YYDKDF (reference sequence). This CDR3 has 16 residues. The chain couples TRBV15 to TRBJ2-2; D might be TRBD1 (5 bases). The sequence was collected from a woman aged 40 to 50 in good health and CMV-seropositive. Sequencing was performed on PBMCs. The CDR3 nucleotides read TGTGCCACCAGCAGAGCCCTTACGACAGTAACCGGGGAGCTGTTTTTT. Its protein is CATSRALTTVTGELFF.